This TCR beta chain was sequenced during a study of blood T cell repertoires in COVID-19. Looking at the study overall: Samples representing acute and convalescent COVID-19 were sourced from the United States, Italy and Spain. T cells, B-cell-depleted T cells, or PBMCs supplied cDNA or gDNA.

Germline V gene lookup returns CDR1 LNHDA and CDR2 SQIVND (reference sequence). V lost 5 bases to trimming and J lost 1 base, with 12 bases between them. This CDR3 has 15 amino acids. As processed by the authors: Estimated nucleated cell counts came from reference gene primer amplification. Using immunoSEQ multiplex PCR, the repertoire was profiled, and TCRdb retains in-frame clones only, with some absent. V and J calls and clone size are copied from that table; D and trimming were computed from the DNA. This table has about 63,000 clones, more than 75% appearing once. This chain links TRBV19 with TRBJ2-1; D remains unclear. This receptor was taken from a woman of 80 years or more with acute or convalescent COVID-19. The specimen was peripheral blood. CDR3 sequence (DNA): TGTGCCAGTAGTTTGCACTGGAGTTCCTACAATGAGCAGTTCTTC. The encoded protein is CASSLHWSSYNEQFF.